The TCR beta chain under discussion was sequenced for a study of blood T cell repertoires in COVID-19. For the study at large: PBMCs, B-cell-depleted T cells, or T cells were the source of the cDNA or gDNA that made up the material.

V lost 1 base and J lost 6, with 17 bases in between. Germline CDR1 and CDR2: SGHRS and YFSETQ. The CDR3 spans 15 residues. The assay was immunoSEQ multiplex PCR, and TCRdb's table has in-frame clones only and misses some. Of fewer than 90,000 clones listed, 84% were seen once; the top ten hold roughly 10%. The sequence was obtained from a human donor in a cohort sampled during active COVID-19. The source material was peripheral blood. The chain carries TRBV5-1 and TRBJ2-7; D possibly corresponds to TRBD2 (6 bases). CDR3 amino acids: CASSLIGNVEGEQYF. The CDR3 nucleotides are TGCGCCAGCAGCTTGATCGGGAACGTGGAGGGCGAGCAGTACTTC.